A single sample gave rise to the 18 T cell receptor beta chains below, sequenced in a study of identical twins. TCRdb independently ran MiXCR on the 5' RACE reads; one entry per CDR3 protein. The repertoire holds nearly 200,000 distinct CDR3 sequences, with around a sixth as singletons. This same sample was also part of a study on T cells expressing NK-cell markers.

The sample was CD8+ T cells sorted from blood. All receptors derive from a woman younger than 35 in good health.

This clonotype was observed many times. The V call is TRBV5-1, the J call TRBJ2-6; D may be TRBD1 or TRBD2 (5 bases each). The germline CDR1 and CDR2 sequences are SGHRS and YFSETQ. This CDR3 has 18 amino acids. The germline V and J ends were trimmed by 3 bases and 0 bases, with 16 bases remaining between them. As DNA, the CDR3 is TGCGCCAGCAGCTGGAGTAGGGACGGTGTCTCTGGGGCCAACGTCCTGACTTTC. Protein product: CASSWSRDGVSGANVLTF.

The V call is TRBV29-1, the J call TRBJ1-1, with unresolved D. CDR1 SQVTM and CDR2 ANQGSEA come from the germline V gene. Trimming left V 7 bases short and J 6 bases short, with 15 bases between. The CDR3 has 12 amino acids. The CDR3 loop is CSARLTEAEAFF. Written as DNA, the CDR3 is TGCAGCGCCCGACTGACGGAGGCTGAAGCTTTCTTT.

A few counts support this clonotype. The chain joins TRBV20-1 to TRBJ2-4; no reliable D call. Germline CDR1 DFQATT, CDR2 SNEGSKA (reference sequence). The length of the CDR3 is 16 residues. With 0 bases removed from V and 3 bases from J, the gap between germline ends came to 15 bases. CDR3 residues: CSARDRGGQDKNIQYF. The CDR3 bases are TGCAGTGCTAGAGATCGAGGTGGGCAGGACAAAAACATTCAGTACTTC.

This rearrangement joins TRBV9 to TRBJ2-1, with D tentatively TRBD2 (6 bases). Looked up from germline, CDR1 is SGDLS and CDR2 is YYNGEE. The CDR3 sequence is 14 residues long. The V gene lost 0 bases and the J gene lost 10 bases, with 14 bases spanning the gap. The CDR3 protein is CASSVVDSGREQFF. The CDR3 DNA reads TGTGCCAGCAGCGTAGTGGACTCGGGGAGGGAGCAGTTCTTC.

This clonotype came up a few times. The chain combines TRBV12-5 with TRBJ1-2; 7 bases are a match to TRBD1. The germline gives CDR1 LGHNT, CDR2 FRNRAP. J lost 6 bases, V lost 5 bases, and 6 bases had no gene match. The CDR3 has 13 amino acids. The chain's CDR3 is CASGMTGIDGYTF. CDR3 coding DNA: TGTGCTAGTGGTATGACAGGGATCGATGGCTACACCTTC.

Here the CDR3 reads CASSHGVEGIILADEQYF. The CDR3 bases are TGTGCCAGCAGCCACGGCGTGGAGGGAATCATTCTTGCAGACGAGCAGTACTTC. This chain links TRBV14 with TRBJ2-7; the D gene is possibly TRBD2 (6 bases). There are 18 residues in the CDR3. CDR1 is SGHDN, CDR2 FVKESK, per germline. The V end was cut by 3 bases, the J end by 5 bases, with 26 bases between.

J is TRBJ1-1 and V is TRBV12-3 or TRBV12-4; D call uncertain. The V gene lost 6 bases and the J gene lost 5 bases, with 7 bases spanning the gap. This CDR3 region has 11 residues. In DNA form, the CDR3 reads TGTGCCAGCAGCCAAACGACTGAAGCTTTCTTT. Its translation: CASSQTTEAFF.

In this sample, this clonotype turned up a few times. The CDR3 reads CSARDRGRGELFF. CDR3 in DNA: TGCAGTGCCCGGGACAGGGGGCGAGGGGAGCTGTTTTTT. This chain uses TRBV20-1 with TRBJ2-2, with TRBD1 matching over 12 bases. CDR3 length: 13 residues. Germline CDR1 and CDR2: DFQATT and SNEGSKA (reference sequence). The trim removed 6 bases at V and 8 bases at J, leaving 4 bases unmatched.

The sample holds a few counts of this clonotype. The J gene is TRBJ1-4, the V gene TRBV28; D not resolved. CDR1 MDHEN and CDR2 SYDVKM come from the germline V gene. The CDR3 loop spans 14 amino acids. The V and J ends lost 5 bases and 8 bases respectively, with 15 bases between them. Written as DNA, the CDR3 is TGTGCCAGCAGTCCGACTCATAGCGGGGAAAAACTGTTTTTT. This encodes CASSPTHSGEKLFF. Drawing the rest from reference TRBV28 and TRBJ1-4, the complete variable domain is DVKVTQSSRYLVKRTGEKVFLECVQDMDHENMFWYRQDPGLGLRLIYFSYDVKMKEKGDIPEGYSVSREKKERFSLILESASTNQTSMYLCASSPTHSGEKLFFGSGTQLSVL.

The gene calls are TRBV6-5 and TRBJ2-3; 10 bases map to TRBD2. CDR3 length: 16 amino acids. Per the germline V gene, CDR1 is MNHEY and CDR2 is SVGAGI. Unmatched junction bases numbered 1, after V lost 1 base and J lost 0 bases. The CDR3 nucleotides are TGTGCCAGCAGTTACTGGACTAGCGGTAGCACAGATACGCAGTATTTT. Translated: CASSYWTSGSTDTQYF.

This clonotype was observed a handful of times. The genes are TRBV7-9 and TRBJ2-7; D possibly uses TRBD1 or TRBD2 (6 bases each). Germline CDR1 and CDR2: SEHNR and FQNEAQ (reference sequence). The CDR3 is made up of 14 amino acids. V was shortened by 5 bases and J by 3 bases, with 14 bases between the two germline ends. CDR3 sequence (DNA): TGTGCCAGCAGCGGGGGGACACCCAGCTACGAGCAGTACTTC. It translates to CASSGGTPSYEQYF.

V usage is TRBV14 and J usage is TRBJ2-7; perhaps TRBD2 as D (6 bases). The germline V gene encodes CDR1 SGHDN and CDR2 FVKESK. The CDR3 totals 14 residues. With 3 bases removed from V and 4 bases from J, the gap between germline ends came to 13 bases. CDR3 amino acids: CASSHLAGQYEQYF. CDR3 in DNA: TGTGCCAGCAGCCACCTTGCGGGGCAATACGAGCAGTACTTC.

This chain uses TRBV7-9 with TRBJ1-4; TRBD1 matches 11 bases. Germline lookup yields CDR1 SEHNR and CDR2 FQNEAQ (reference sequence). V was clipped by 4 bases and J by 5 bases; unmatched bases: 0. This CDR3 region has 14 residues. The CDR3 sequence: CASSWDRGNEKLFF. For the CDR3, the DNA is TGTGCCAGCAGCTGGGACAGGGGGAATGAAAAACTGTTTTTT.

The chain links TRBV5-6 to TRBJ2-1, with TRBD2 as a possible D gene (5 bases). The CDR3 loop spans 12 amino acids. V was shortened by 4 bases and J by 8 bases, with 10 bases between the two germline ends. From germline, CDR1 is SGHDT and CDR2 YYEEEE. The CDR3 loop is CASSGLSDEQFF. The CDR3 DNA sequence: TGTGCCAGCAGCGGGCTTAGCGATGAGCAGTTCTTC.

As regards this clonotype: A read error may account for a junction end that differs from germline. The chain uses TRBV6-1 and TRBJ2-5, with D tentatively TRBD1 (6 bases). CDR1 and CDR2 (germline): MNHNS, SASEGT. The CDR3 sequence is 14 residues long. The CDR3 sequence is CASRGPQGQGTQYF. Written as DNA, the CDR3 is TGTGCCAGCAGGGGACCACAGGGTCAAGGGACCCAGTACTTC.

DNA of the CDR3: TGCGCCAGCAGCCAGGATACACAGGGGATCAAGTCCTACGAGCAGTACTTC. This encodes CASSQDTQGIKSYEQYF. The chain has TRBV4-3 and TRBJ2-7; 7 positions match TRBD1. Trimming at V came to 3 bases and at J to 1 base, leaving 12 bases not matched to a gene. CDR1 and CDR2 (germline): LGHNA, YSLEER. CDR3 size: 17 residues.

The chain combines TRBV7-2 with TRBJ2-5; D uncertain. The V gene lost 5 bases and the J gene lost 7 bases, with 8 bases spanning the gap. This CDR3 is built from 11 residues. The germline gives CDR1 SGHTA, CDR2 FQGNSA. CDR3 DNA: TGTGCCAGCAGCCAGACGGGGACCCAGTACTTC. Translating gives CASSQTGTQYF.

This clonotype was counted once. The chain employs TRBV19 and TRBJ2-2; no clear D. Germline V gene lookup returns CDR1 LNHDA and CDR2 SQIVND (reference sequence). This CDR3 contains 12 residues. V was shortened by 7 bases and J by 5 bases, with 8 bases between the two germline ends. CDR3 coding DNA: TGTGCCAGTATTCAAGGGACCGGGGAGCTGTTTTTT. This sequence encodes CASIQGTGELFF.